This TCR beta chain originates from a study of memory CD4+ T cells and cytomegalovirus serostatus. Original methodology: After removing out-of-frame reads, approximately 2.2 million distinct TCRbeta sequences remained. TCRdb keeps only in-frame clones here, not all; method: immunoSEQ multiplex PCR. V and J calls and clone size come straight from that table; D and trimming were deduced from the DNA. This sample yields tens of thousands of clones, of which roughly 80% are seen a single time; 0.4% to 0.45% belongs to the top ten. Single viable CD3+CD4+CD8-CD45RO+ cells were sorted as the memory CD4+ T cells. Findings and caveats of the study: CD4+ memory repertoires contained 67 of 164 reported CMV TCRbeta sequences.

Germline CDR1 and CDR2: SGHAT and FQNNGV. CDR3 length: 14 amino acids. V was pared by 0 bases and J by 0 bases, with 3 bases between. This clone was recorded only once. Its antigen is undetermined. The V and J genes are TRBV11-2 and TRBJ2-1; D ambiguous. The specimen sequenced was memory CD4+ T cells from blood. The source is an adult in good health and CMV-seronegative. DNA for the CDR3: TGTGCCAGCAGCTTAGATGACTCCTACAATGAGCAGTTCTTC. Amino acid sequence: CASSLDDSYNEQFF. Full variable domain (rest looked up from reference TRBV11-2 and TRBJ2-1): EAGVAQSPRYKIIEKRQSVAFWCNPISGHATLYWYQQILGQGPKLLIQFQNNGVVDDSQLPKDRFSAERLKGVDSTLKIQPAKLEDSAVYLCASSLDDSYNEQFFGPGTRLTVL.